This entry lists 25 T cell receptor beta chains sequenced from one sample in a study of metastatic and nonmetastatic thyroid tumors. Prior to thyroid surgery, none of the patients had received any treatment. TCRdb reprocessed the PCR reads via MiXCR. The sample carries 20,000 to 25,000 clones, more than 20% recorded once. The material sequenced was tumor tissue. All receptors come from a female donor with papillary thyroid cancer or a benign thyroid nodule (not recorded which). Some clones in this sample may be carry-over from other donors' samples.

This clone was seen at least ten times. J is TRBJ1-5 and V is TRBV20-1; TRBD1 agrees at 7 bases. Germline-derived CDR1 and CDR2 are DFQATT and SNEGSKA (reference sequence). Trimming cost V 7 bases and J 7 bases; bases outside gene matches: 28. CDR3 length equals 19 residues. As DNA, the CDR3 is TGCAGTGTCTTCCGGGACAGCGGAGGCATGGCGCCCCAGGGGCAGCCCCAGCATTTT. Translated, it gives CSVFRDSGGMAPQGQPQHF.

This chain joins TRBV5-8 and TRBJ2-7; 9 positions match TRBD1. Per the germline V gene, CDR1 is SGHTS and CDR2 is YDEGEE. This CDR3 spans 15 amino acids. The junction had 9 bases not matched to a gene; V was cut back by 4 bases and J by 4 bases. CDR3 DNA sequence: TGTGCCAGCAGCCCGAGACAGGGGGTAGGGTACGAGCAGTACTTC. Protein product: CASSPRQGVGYEQYF.

This clone was counted at least ten times. CDR3 bases: TGCAGTGCTATCGGACAGGGGTACTACAATGAGCAGTTCTTC. As protein: CSAIGQGYYNEQFF. This rearrangement joins TRBV20-1 to TRBJ2-1, with TRBD1 identical over 9 bases. The CDR3 is 14 amino acids. Germline CDR1 is DFQATT and CDR2 is SNEGSKA (reference sequence). With 4 bases clipped from V and 3 bases from J, the junction kept 4 bases outside the gene matches.

Turning to this clone: Possible read error: a much larger clone is one base away. The chain combines TRBV20-1 with TRBJ2-5; 10 bases fit TRBD2. The CDR3 runs to 15 residues. CDR1 is DFQATT, CDR2 SNEGSKA, per germline (reference sequence). CDR3 nucleotides: TGCAGTGCTAGAGGTCCGCTAGCGGGAGAAGAGGCCCAGTACTTC. Encoded protein: CSARGPLAGEEAQYF.

There are a few counts of this clone. The rearrangement links TRBV18 to TRBJ1-2, with 7 bases lining up with TRBD1. The V and J ends lost 2 bases and 5 bases, in that order; junction bases with no gene match: 5. CDR3 length: 14 residues. The germline V gene has CDR1 KGHSH and CDR2 LQKENI. CDR3 protein: CASSPGQVFYGYTF. CDR3 sequence (DNA): TGTGCCAGCTCACCAGGACAGGTTTTTTATGGCTACACCTTC. The full variable domain, with the rest looked up from reference TRBV18 and TRBJ1-2, is NAGVMQNPRHLVRRRGQEARLRCSPMKGHSHVYWYRQLPEEGLKFMVYLQKENIIDESGMPKERFSAEFPKEGPSILRIQQVVRGDSAAYFCASSPGQVFYGYTFGSGTRLTVV.

CDR3 region: CSARDARVSRNKQFF. Written as DNA, the CDR3 is TGCAGTGCTAGAGATGCTCGGGTCTCTCGAAATAAGCAGTTCTTC. The rearrangement uses TRBV20-1 and TRBJ2-1, with unresolved D. The germline V gene encodes CDR1 DFQATT and CDR2 SNEGSKA (reference sequence). V lost 0 bases and J lost 11, with 20 bases in between. The CDR3 is 15 residues long.

Of note for this clone: The germline gene is not matched at one end of the junction; a read error may be the cause. This sample includes further DNA sequences coding for the same CDR3. The genes are TRBV3-1 and TRBJ2-6; D might be TRBD1 (5 bases). The germline V gene encodes CDR1 LGHDT and CDR2 YNNKEL (reference sequence). CDR3 length: 14 residues. The CDR3 reads CASSPETGANVLTF. The DNA for the CDR3 is TGTGCCAGCAGCCCAGAGACTGGGGCAAACGTACTGACTTTC. Variable domain in full (rest from reference TRBV3-1 and TRBJ2-6): DTAVSQTPKYLVTQMGNDKSIKCEQNLGHDTMYWYKQDSKKFLKIMFSYNNKELIINETVPNRFSPKSPDKAHLNLHINSLELGDSAVYFCASSPETGANVLTFGAGSRLTVL.

By share, this clone ranks as medium-sized. This chain joins TRBV20-1 and TRBJ2-7; 11 bases are a match to TRBD2. Germline loops: CDR1 DFQATT, CDR2 SNEGSKA (reference sequence). V lost 5 bases, J lost 3 bases, and 6 bases stayed unmatched. CDR3 length equals 14 residues. CDR3 protein: CSAGTSGRIYEQYF. For the CDR3, the DNA is TGCAGTGCTGGTACTAGCGGGAGAATCTACGAGCAGTACTTC.

The rearrangement joins TRBV11-2 to TRBJ2-3; possible D gene TRBD2, 5 bases. This CDR3 has 15 amino acids. Germline loops: CDR1 SGHAT, CDR2 FQNNGV. Trimming took 4 bases from V and 10 from J, leaving 21 bases between them. CDR3 loop: CASSSSGGWSYAQYF. The CDR3 bases are TGTGCCAGCAGCTCCTCTGGCGGGTGGAGTTATGCGCAGTATTTT.

This clone has ten or more counts. A much larger clonotype is one base distant, so this may be a read error. The J gene is TRBJ2-1, the V gene TRBV19, with D hard to call. Germline V gene data show CDR1 as LNHDA and CDR2 as SQIVND (reference sequence). Trimming took off 4 bases at V and 0 bases at J, with 10 bases between the two ends. The CDR3 sequence is 15 residues long. The CDR3 DNA reads TGTGCCAGTAGTAGTCTGGCGTGCTCCTACAATGAGCAGTTCTTC. Amino acids: CASSSLACSYNEQFF. Full variable domain (missing parts from reference TRBV19 and TRBJ2-1): DGGITQSPKYLFRKEGQNVTLSCEQNLNHDAMYWYRQDPGQGLRLIYYSQIVNDFQKGDIAEGYSVSREKKESFPLTVTSAQKNPTAFYLCASSSLACSYNEQFFGPGTRLTVL.

This clone came up many times. The chain is built from TRBV2 and TRBJ1-1; maybe TRBD1 (6 bases). V lost 7 bases to trimming and J lost 5 bases, with 23 bases between them. This CDR3 has 16 amino acids. Germline values: CDR1 SNHLY, CDR2 FYNNEI. CDR3: CASNRDPGARETEAFF. CDR3 DNA sequence: TGTGCCAGCAACAGGGACCCAGGGGCAAGGGAAACTGAAGCTTTCTTT.

This clone has a handful of counts. The chain is built from TRBV27 and TRBJ2-7, with 8 positions matching TRBD1. Per the germline V gene, CDR1 is MNHEY and CDR2 is SMNVEV (reference sequence). CDR3 length: 15 residues. After removal of 0 bases from V and 7 bases from J, the junction contained 8 bases not matched to a gene. DNA of the CDR3: TGTGCCAGCAGTTTATCGGTGACAGGGGTGGGAGAGCAGTACTTC. Amino acid sequence: CASSLSVTGVGEQYF.

This sequence joins TRBV11-2 and TRBJ2-1, with 7 positions matching TRBD2. The CDR3 length is 15 residues. Germline V gives CDR1 SGHAT, CDR2 FQNNGV. Losses at the gene ends were 5 bases for V and 7 bases for J; bases not matched to a gene: 11. The CDR3 nucleotides are TGTGCCAGCAGCCCCGGACTAGGGTGGTTAAATGAGCAGTTCTTC. This sequence encodes CASSPGLGWLNEQFF.

With regard to this clone: The junction departs from germline at one end; a sequencing error may be responsible. This rearrangement joins TRBV20-1 to TRBJ2-1; 10 nucleotides align to TRBD2. The length of the CDR3 is 13 residues. Germline CDR1 is DFQATT and CDR2 is SNEGSKA (reference sequence). CDR3 nucleotides: TGCATTGCTAGTCTCATGACTAGCGGGCTGCAGTTCTTC. As protein: CIASLMTSGLQFF.

This clone qualifies as medium-sized (0.01 to 0.1%). The chain recombines TRBV28 with TRBJ2-7, with a possible D match to TRBD1 (6 bases). Trimming took 5 bases from V and 0 from J, leaving 17 bases between them. The CDR3 extends over 16 amino acids. Germline CDR1 reads MDHEN; CDR2 reads SYDVKM. The CDR3 region has the DNA TGTGCCAGCAGTGCCCACGACAGGCTCACCTCCTACGAGCAGTACTTC. Amino acid sequence: CASSAHDRLTSYEQYF.

This clone is medium-sized (0.01 to 0.1%) in the sample. The rearrangement uses TRBV6-1 and TRBJ1-4; the D gene is possibly TRBD1 (5 bases). The CDR3 extends over 14 amino acids. V lost 8 bases, J lost 4 bases, and 14 bases lay in between. The germline V gene encodes CDR1 MNHNS and CDR2 SASEGT. The CDR3 here is CASARRGGNEKLFF. CDR3 DNA sequence: TGTGCCAGCGCCAGGAGGGGCGGTAATGAAAAACTGTTTTTT.

At least ten counts were recorded for this clone. The chain couples TRBV20-1 to TRBJ1-5, with a possible D match to TRBD1 (5 bases). Trimming stripped 5 bases from V and 7 bases from J, with 15 bases between. Looked up from germline, CDR1 is DFQATT and CDR2 is SNEGSKA (reference sequence). The CDR3 is 13 residues long. CDR3 nucleotides: TGCAGTGCTTATCACGGGGGGAACCAGCCCCAGCATTTT. Amino acid sequence: CSAYHGGNQPQHF.

The V and J genes are TRBV20-1 and TRBJ2-2, with 7 bases identical to TRBD1. In germline, CDR1 is DFQATT, CDR2 SNEGSKA (reference sequence). The CDR3 covers 16 residues. V was pared by 0 bases and J by 4 bases, with 8 bases of the junction left unmatched. CDR3 sequence reads: CSARDPTGTATGELFF. The CDR3 region has the DNA TGCAGTGCTAGAGATCCCACCGGGACAGCCACCGGGGAGCTGTTTTTT.

There are a few counts of this clone. One end of the junction is discordant with germline, which a read error may explain. V gene TRBV6-1 combines with J gene TRBJ2-7; possibly TRBD2 for D (5 bases). This CDR3 comprises 13 residues. In germline, CDR1 is MNHNS, CDR2 SASEGT. The CDR3 is CASTSPLGYEQYF. The CDR3 DNA is TGTGCCAGCACTAGCCCCCTGGGCTACGAACAGTACTTC.

V and J are TRBV28 and TRBJ2-2; the D is unclear. The CDR3 is 17 amino acids. V was pared by 3 bases and J by 2 bases, with 16 bases between. Looked up from germline, CDR1 is MDHEN and CDR2 is SYDVKM. CDR3 in DNA: TGTGCCAGCAGTTTTAGCTGGAGTGCCATAAACACCGGGGAGCTGTTTTTT. Encoded protein: CASSFSWSAINTGELFF.

This clone has ten or more counts. This chain connects TRBV6-1 to TRBJ2-3, with 14 bases lining up with TRBD2. The trim removed 6 bases at V and 0 bases at J, leaving 2 bases unmatched. The germline gives CDR1 MNHNS, CDR2 SASEGT. CDR3 length: 16 residues. CDR3 sequence reads: CASRGLAGASTDTQYF. CDR3 in DNA: TGTGCCAGCAGGGGACTAGCGGGGGCAAGCACAGATACGCAGTATTTT.

By frequency in the sample, this clone is medium-sized. This chain connects TRBV5-5 to TRBJ1-1; a weak D match, TRBD1 (5 bases). The CDR3 contains 16 residues. The germline CDR1 and CDR2 sequences are SGHKS and YYEKEE (reference sequence). Between the trimmed V and J ends, which lost 4 bases and 7 bases, there was a span of 23 bases. CDR3 sequence reads: CASSPGDRGWEDEAFF. In nucleotides, the CDR3 is TGTGCCAGCAGCCCGGGGGACCGGGGTTGGGAGGATGAAGCTTTCTTT. Full variable domain (rest looked up from reference TRBV5-5 and TRBJ1-1): DAGVTQSPTHLIKTRGQQVTLRCSPISGHKSVSWYQQVLGQGPQFIFQYYEKEERGRGNFPDRFSARQFPNYSSELNVNALLLGDSALYLCASSPGDRGWEDEAFFGQGTRLTVV.

The J gene is TRBJ1-3, the V gene TRBV3-1, with unresolved D. The germline V gene encodes CDR1 LGHDT and CDR2 YNNKEL (reference sequence). The CDR3 sequence is 14 residues long. With 4 bases removed from V and 7 bases from J, the gap between germline ends came to 14 bases. This CDR3 reads CASSRSPQSNTIYF. In DNA, the CDR3 is TGTGCCAGCAGCCGTTCGCCACAATCCAACACCATATATTTT.

This clone is classed as medium-sized. Within the sample, other DNA sequences also encode this same CDR3. The rearrangement uses TRBV10-1 and TRBJ2-7, with D uncertain. From germline, CDR1 is WNHNN and CDR2 SYGVQD (reference sequence). Deletions cut 3 bases from V and 2 bases from J, with 11 bases between. The CDR3 is 14 amino acids. CDR3 loop: CASSDGLPPYEQYF. CDR3 nucleotide sequence: TGCGCCAGCAGTGACGGCCTACCTCCCTACGAGCAGTACTTC.

The table lists this clone with a count of one. The V gene is TRBV7-9, the J gene TRBJ1-1; D is unclear. Looked up from germline, CDR1 is SEHNR and CDR2 is FQNEAQ (reference sequence). V lost 0 bases and J lost 2, with 10 bases in between. This CDR3 spans 15 amino acids. In DNA, the CDR3 is TGTGCCAGCAGCTTAGCGCATGACTATAACACTGAAGCTTTCTTT. The encoded protein is CASSLAHDYNTEAFF.